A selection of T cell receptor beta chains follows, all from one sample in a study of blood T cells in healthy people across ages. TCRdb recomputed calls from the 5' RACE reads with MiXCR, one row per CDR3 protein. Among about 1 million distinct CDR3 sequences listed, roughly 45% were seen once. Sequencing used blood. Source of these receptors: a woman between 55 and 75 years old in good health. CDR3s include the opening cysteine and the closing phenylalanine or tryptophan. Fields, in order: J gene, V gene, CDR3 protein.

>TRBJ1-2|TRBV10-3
CAISWTGTGAYGYTF
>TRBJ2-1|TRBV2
CASVHNEQFF
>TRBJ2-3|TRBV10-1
CATHGLHNTQYF
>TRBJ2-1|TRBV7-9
CASSLSGLAVDNEQFF
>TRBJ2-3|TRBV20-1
CSAPRTGTNTDTQYF
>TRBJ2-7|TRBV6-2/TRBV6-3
CASSYPGDEFEQYF
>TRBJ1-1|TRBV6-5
CASSETGVTEAFF
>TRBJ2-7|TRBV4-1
CASSQELGGGGFYEQYF
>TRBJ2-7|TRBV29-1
CSVDGTSGRDYEQYF
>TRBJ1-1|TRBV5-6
CTSSQGQGAWTEAFF
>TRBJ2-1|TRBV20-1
CSARSPSGTYNEQFF
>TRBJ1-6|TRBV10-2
CASSESGQFNSPLHF
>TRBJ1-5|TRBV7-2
CASSPPLFAPQHF
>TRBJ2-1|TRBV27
CASSLAVPPSRQFF
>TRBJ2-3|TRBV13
CASSLGRGTGGTDTQYF
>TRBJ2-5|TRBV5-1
CASSSSGAQETQYF
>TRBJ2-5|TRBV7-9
CASSPGTANYHQYF
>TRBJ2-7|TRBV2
CAGGRDLYEQYF
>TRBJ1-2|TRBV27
CASSLRDGYGYTF
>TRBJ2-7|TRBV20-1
CSARDGDVAGERSYEQYF
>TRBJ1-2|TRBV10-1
CASSESLRSGYTF
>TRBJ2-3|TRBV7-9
CASNGLSGRLTDTQYF
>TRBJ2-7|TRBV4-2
CASSQDEIPGDYEQYF
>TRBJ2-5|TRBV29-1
CSVEKGSETQYF
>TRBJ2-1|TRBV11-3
CASSPGWGLYNEQFF
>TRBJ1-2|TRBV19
CASSLGGSRGYGYTF
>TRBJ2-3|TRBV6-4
CASSESPGGESSTDTQYF
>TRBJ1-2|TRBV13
CASRTQGALYGYTF
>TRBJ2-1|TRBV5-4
CASSWDRGENNEQFF
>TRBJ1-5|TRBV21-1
CASSKPPRNPPQHF
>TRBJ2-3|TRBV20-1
CSATLEATGTDTQYF
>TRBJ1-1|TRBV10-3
CAIRGTQDEAFF
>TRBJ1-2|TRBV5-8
CASSAPGQYEYGYTF
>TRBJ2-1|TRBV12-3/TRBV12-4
CASRFIDSYNEQFF
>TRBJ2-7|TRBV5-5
CASSLAHRGYEQYF
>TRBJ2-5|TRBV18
CASRTQGHAMIQETQYF
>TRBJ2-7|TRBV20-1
CSARRGAFSEQYF
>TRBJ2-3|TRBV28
CASSSETSGSPTDTQYF
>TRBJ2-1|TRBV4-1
CASSQFIGGDYNEQFF
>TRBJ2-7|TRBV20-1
CSARLTGQPYEQYF
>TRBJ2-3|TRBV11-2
CASSLGGRTGTDTQYF
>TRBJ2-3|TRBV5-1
CASSPSGRKTDTQYF
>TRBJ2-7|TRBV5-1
CASSGGLAGAPYEQYF
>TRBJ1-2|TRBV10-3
CAISESPGQGAGGYTF
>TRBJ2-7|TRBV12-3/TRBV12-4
CASSSWDASYEQYF
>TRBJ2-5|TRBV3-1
CASSQDFRTQYF
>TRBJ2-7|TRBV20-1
CSAGLPRGGSYEQYF
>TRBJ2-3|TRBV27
CASSLSTGTRTWPDTQYF
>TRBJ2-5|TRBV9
CASSVGGPGEQYF
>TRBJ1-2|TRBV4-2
CASRLHIADYGYTF
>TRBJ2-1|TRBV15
CATSRDDYNEQFF